In its sample, the clone carrying this T cell receptor (beta chain) was seen a few times. Its antigen remains unknown. Whoever was chosen for sequencing had shown CD8+CD57+ cell expansion by flow cytometry. The data were obtained in a study of CD8+CD57+ T cells in acquired aplastic anemia. The wider study: 3.2 ug was the average amount of DNA from sorted CD4+ and CD8+ cells.

Germline values: CDR1 SEHNR, CDR2 FQNEAQ (reference sequence). The CDR3 runs to 12 residues. Trimming took off 2 bases at V and 5 bases at J, with 7 bases between the two ends. Both TCR beta VDJ combination and CDR3 sequence profiling were carried out. Genomic DNA was the template for this profiling. TCRdb reprocessed the reads via MiXCR and lists one record per CDR3 protein. The table has some 140,000 distinct CDR3 sequences, just over 50% seen once. Regarding the study as a whole: Overlapping CD8+ CDR3 repertoires of patients and controls contained under 30 shared sequences.

The rearrangement uses TRBV7-9 and TRBJ2-7; no definite D call. The clonotype comes from a human donor with aplastic anemia. The specimen was sorted CD4+, CD8+, or CD8+CD57+ T cells (not recorded which) from PBMCs. The CDR3 coding sequence is TGTGCCAGCAGCTTAACTGGGGACGAGCAGTACTTC. This codes for CASSLTGDEQYF.